These 16 T cell receptor beta chains were all obtained from the same sample, sequenced in a study of T cell responses to AZD1222 COVID-19 vaccine. Here immunoSEQ multiplex PCR was the method, and the copy in TCRdb shows in-frame clones only, minus some. Of over 150,000 clones listed, 92% are singletons. The specimen comprised peripheral blood, sampled on day 0 of MenACWY control vaccination. The receptors shown here come from an adult in good health.

This clone appeared once. The chain uses TRBV6-5 and TRBJ2-3; the D gene is possibly TRBD2 (6 bases). The CDR3 has 15 amino acids. Germline CDR1 is MNHEY and CDR2 is SVGAGI. V gave up 5 bases and J gave up 3 bases, with 15 bases separating them. In nucleotides, the CDR3 is TGTGCCAGCAGTCTTCTCCGGAGGGGAACAGATACGCAGTATTTT. Translation: CASSLLRRGTDTQYF.

The chain joins TRBV4-3 to TRBJ2-1; 10 bases line up with TRBD2. This CDR3 comprises 17 residues. The V and J ends lost 3 bases and 0 bases, in that order; junction bases with no gene match: 5. Per germline, CDR1 LGHNA and CDR2 YSLEER. The CDR3, as DNA: TGCGCCAGCAGCCACGATCCTAGCGGGAGCTCCTACAATGAGCAGTTCTTC. Protein sequence: CASSHDPSGSSYNEQFF.

The chain combines TRBV7-7 with TRBJ2-7; D might be TRBD2 (5 bases). Looked up from germline, CDR1 is SSHAT and CDR2 is FNYEAQ (reference sequence). The ends were cut back, 5 bases at V and 7 bases at J, with 21 bases in the middle. The CDR3 contains 15 residues. CDR3 DNA sequence: TGTGCCAGCAGCCCCTTTCTGGGAGCGAGGTGGGAGCAGTACTTC. Encoded protein: CASSPFLGARWEQYF.

The chain carries TRBV7-2 and TRBJ2-1; 8 bases are shared with TRBD1. V gave up 3 bases and J gave up 2 bases; unmatched junction bases: 3. Germline CDR1 SGHTA, CDR2 FQGNSA. There are 15 residues in the CDR3. The CDR3 reads CASSFDRGTYNEQFF. CDR3 coding DNA: TGTGCCAGCAGCTTCGACAGGGGAACCTACAATGAGCAGTTCTTC.

The chain links TRBV11-2 to TRBJ2-2; 9 bases agree with TRBD1. Germline V CDR1 and CDR2: SGHAT, FQNNGV. V was pared by 5 bases and J by 4 bases, with 8 bases of the junction left unmatched. The CDR3 runs 16 residues. CDR3 nucleotides: TGTGCCAGCAGCATTCACAGGGGGCTGAGCACCGGGGAGCTGTTTTTT. It translates to CASSIHRGLSTGELFF.

CDR3 in amino acids: CASISWGQNYGYTF. DNA for the CDR3: TGTGCCAGCATATCCTGGGGGCAGAACTATGGCTACACCTTC. The chain links TRBV5-6 to TRBJ1-2; perhaps TRBD1 as D (6 bases). The CDR3 is 14 amino acids. Germline CDR1 reads SGHDT; CDR2 reads YYEEEE. The V gene lost 6 bases and the J gene lost 2 bases, with 14 bases spanning the gap.

The chain has TRBV24-1 and TRBJ2-1; 7 bases match TRBD2. This CDR3 comprises 16 residues. After removal of 7 bases from V and 0 bases from J, the junction contained 8 bases not matched to a gene. The germline CDR1 and CDR2 sequences are KGHDR and SFDVKD. CDR3 in amino acids: CATSGGTAASYNEQFF. The CDR3 nucleotides read TGTGCCACCAGCGGGGGGACTGCTGCCTCCTACAATGAGCAGTTCTTC.

V gene TRBV27 combines with J gene TRBJ2-7; TRBD1 agrees at 9 bases. The germline V gene has CDR1 MNHEY and CDR2 SMNVEV (reference sequence). CDR3 length: 14 residues. The V gene end was trimmed by 2 bases and the J gene end by 12 bases; junction bases not matched to a gene: 11. The DNA of the CDR3 is TGTGCCAGCAGTTTAGGAAGACGGGGGACAGGGAGGTACTTC. It encodes CASSLGRRGTGRYF.

The chain carries TRBV14 and TRBJ1-3; 10 nucleotides match TRBD1. CDR3 size: 15 residues. Germline values: CDR1 SGHDN, CDR2 FVKESK. Trimming cost V 3 bases and J 3 bases; bases outside gene matches: 2. The DNA for the CDR3 is TGTGCCAGCAGCCACCGGACAGGGGGTGGAAACACCATATATTTT. Encoded protein: CASSHRTGGGNTIYF.

This sequence joins TRBV9 and TRBJ2-2, with 14 bases identical to TRBD2. Trimming at V came to 0 bases and at J to 6 bases, leaving 13 bases not matched to a gene. Germline CDR1 reads SGDLS; CDR2 reads YYNGEE. The CDR3 covers 20 residues. For the CDR3, the DNA is TGTGCCAGCAGCGTAGCTACGGGGACTAGCGGGAGAATGTTAGCCGGGGAGCTGTTTTTT. It yields the protein CASSVATGTSGRMLAGELFF.

The rearrangement joins TRBV6-5 to TRBJ2-7; D might be TRBD1 or TRBD2, each matching 5 bases. CDR1 MNHEY and CDR2 SVGAGI come from the germline V gene. The V gene lost 5 bases and the J gene lost 3 bases, with 11 bases spanning the gap. This CDR3 comprises 13 residues. The CDR3 protein is CASSPGRFYEQYF. CDR3 DNA: TGTGCCAGCAGTCCGGGACGGTTCTACGAGCAGTACTTC.

This clone was detected once. The chain has TRBV5-1 and TRBJ2-7; D ambiguous. CDR1 SGHRS and CDR2 YFSETQ come from the germline V gene. This CDR3 has 15 residues. V was shortened by 0 bases and J by 0 bases, with 10 bases between the two germline ends. CDR3 sequence (DNA): TGCGCCAGCAGCTTGGGGGATACTTTCTCCTACGAGCAGTACTTC. Protein sequence: CASSLGDTFSYEQYF.

CDR3 sequence (DNA): TGTGCCAGCAGCCCCGCTGCGGAGCTGTTTTTT. This sequence encodes CASSPAAELFF. The V call is TRBV6-2 or TRBV6-3, the J call TRBJ2-2; no definite D call. Trimming pared 6 bases from V and 10 bases from J, leaving 9 bases between. Germline V gives CDR1 MNHEY, CDR2 SVGEGT. This CDR3 is built from 11 residues.

There are a few counts of this clone. The chain uses TRBV4-1 and TRBJ2-7; D is perhaps TRBD2 (6 bases). The V end lost 0 bases, the J end lost 0 bases, and 9 bases lay between the germline ends. The CDR3 length is 15 residues. CDR1 is MGHRA, CDR2 YSYEKL, per germline. CDR3 bases: TGCGCCAGCAGCCAAGAAGCCGGGAGCTCCTACGAGCAGTACTTC. Translating it yields CASSQEAGSSYEQYF.

The chain joins TRBV11-2 to TRBJ2-3, with 11 nucleotides matching TRBD2. CDR1 and CDR2 (germline): SGHAT, FQNNGV. This CDR3 contains 19 residues. V gave up 3 bases and J gave up 8 bases; unmatched junction bases: 19. The CDR3 region is CASSFRRGQLAGVRGTQYF. Here the CDR3 DNA reads TGTGCCAGCAGCTTCAGACGTGGCCAACTAGCGGGAGTGCGGGGTACGCAGTATTTT.

This clone was picked up one time. The CDR3 bases are TGTGCCAGCAGTTTAGGGACTAGCCACGAGCAGTACTTC. Translation gives CASSLGTSHEQYF. The rearrangement links TRBV12-3 or TRBV12-4 to TRBJ2-7, with 8 bases identical to TRBD2. This CDR3 comprises 13 residues. V trimming: 1 base; J trimming: 5 bases; junction bases outside the gene matches: 1.